This TCR beta chain originates from a study of shared clonotypes between healthy human individuals. Only Caucasian adults living in Nashville, Tennessee made up the donor group. CD4+ cells were split into CD45RA+ naive and CD45RA-negative memory subsets. The table came from immunoSEQ multiplex PCR; TCRdb's copy has only in-frame clones and leaves some out. The repertoire holds around 980,000 clones, with about four fifths as singletons. Sequenced material: memory CD4+ T cells from PBMCs. As to subset: CD45RA-negative fraction. The clonotype was recovered from a man between 18 and 29 years old in good health. Some clones in this sample may be carry-over from other donors' samples.

CDR3 amino acids: CASSKARLAAFEDTQYF. The DNA for the CDR3 is TGTGCCAGCAGCAAAGCGCGGCTAGCGGCCTTTGAGGATACGCAGTATTTT. The chain couples TRBV21-1 to TRBJ2-3; the DNA was not compared with TRBD2, the D call given in the table. TRBV21-1 is marked as a pseudogene. The CDR3 sequence is 17 residues long.